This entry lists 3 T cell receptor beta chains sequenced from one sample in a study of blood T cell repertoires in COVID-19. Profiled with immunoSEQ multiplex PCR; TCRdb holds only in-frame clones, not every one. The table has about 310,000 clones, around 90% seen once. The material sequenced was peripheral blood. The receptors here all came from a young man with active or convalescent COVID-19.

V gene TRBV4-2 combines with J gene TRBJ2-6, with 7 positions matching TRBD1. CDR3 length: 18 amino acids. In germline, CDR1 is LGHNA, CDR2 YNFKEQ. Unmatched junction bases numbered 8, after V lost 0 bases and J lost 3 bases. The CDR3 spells CASSQDLQGVNGANVLTF. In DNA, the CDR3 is TGTGCCAGCAGCCAAGATCTGCAGGGGGTGAATGGGGCCAACGTCCTGACTTTC.

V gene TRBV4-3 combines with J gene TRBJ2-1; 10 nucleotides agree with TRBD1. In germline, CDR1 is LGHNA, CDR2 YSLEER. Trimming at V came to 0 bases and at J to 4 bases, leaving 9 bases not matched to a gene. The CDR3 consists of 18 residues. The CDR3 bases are TGCGCCAGCAGCCAAGATCTAAGGACAGGGGGAAGATACAATGAGCAGTTCTTC. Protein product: CASSQDLRTGGRYNEQFF.

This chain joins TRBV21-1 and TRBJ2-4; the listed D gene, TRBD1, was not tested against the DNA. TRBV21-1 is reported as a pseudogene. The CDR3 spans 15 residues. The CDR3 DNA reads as TGTGCCAGCAGCAAAACCAGGGGCGTCGAAAACATTCAGTACTTC. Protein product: CASSKTRGVENIQYF.